This note documents a single T cell receptor (beta chain) sequence. The data are from a study of blood T cell repertoires in COVID-19. On the study more broadly: Both acute and convalescent COVID-19 samples were obtained from the United States, Italy and Spain. PBMCs, B-cell-depleted T cells, or T cells provided the cDNA or gDNA that made up the material.

Per the original data handling: Estimates of nucleated cell counts were drawn from the amplification of reference gene primers. Produced via immunoSEQ multiplex PCR; TCRdb's table is partial and in-frame only. The DNA was the basis for D and trimming; V, J and clone size are from that table. The data contain roughly 60,000 clones, approximately 82% of them singletons. The germline V gene has CDR1 SGDLS and CDR2 YYNGEE. The germline V and J ends were trimmed by 0 bases and 0 bases, with 10 bases remaining between them. This CDR3 is 16 amino acids long. The material sequenced was peripheral blood. This chain connects TRBV9 to TRBJ1-3; D unclear. The receptor comes from a man between 60 and 75 years old with acute or convalescent COVID-19. CDR3 nucleotide sequence: TGTGCCAGCAGCGTAGAGAGACTGAGCTCTGGAAACACCATATATTTT. Protein product: CASSVERLSSGNTIYF.